The 26 T cell receptor beta chains presented below share a single source sample, sequenced in a study of PD-1 blockade in classical Hodgkin lymphoma. Each patient experienced a relapse that followed autologous stem cell transplantation, and brentuximab vedotin exposure varied. Data came from immunoSEQ multiplex PCR; TCRdb stores just in-frame clones and leaves some out. The repertoire has 24,000 or so clones, around 77% of them found once; the top ten carry 15% to 20%. The source was peripheral blood mononuclear cells (PBMCs), collected before the second cycle of nivolumab. Receptors were obtained from a human donor with classical Hodgkin lymphoma.

The chain joins TRBV4-1 to TRBJ2-6; a weak D match, TRBD1 (6 bases). Germline CDR1 MGHRA, CDR2 YSYEKL. This CDR3 contains 18 residues. V lost 6 bases to trimming and J lost 0 bases, with 18 bases between them. The CDR3: CASRPTGQKYSGANVLTF. CDR3 in DNA: TGCGCCAGCAGGCCGACCGGACAGAAATACTCTGGGGCCAACGTCCTGACTTTC.

The V call is TRBV11-3, the J call TRBJ2-2, with a weak D call TRBD2 (6 bases). V was clipped by 5 bases and J by 1 base, with 8 bases between them. The CDR3 is made up of 14 amino acids. Germline CDR1 reads SGHNT; CDR2 reads YENEEA. The CDR3 here is CASSMGGNTGELFF. As DNA, the CDR3 is TGTGCCAGCAGCATGGGGGGGAACACCGGGGAGCTGTTTTTT.

By sample share, this clone is hyperexpanded. V gene TRBV9 combines with J gene TRBJ1-3, with 8 bases matching TRBD1. The germline CDR1 and CDR2 sequences are SGDLS and YYNGEE. Trimming cost V 2 bases and J 0 bases; bases outside gene matches: 7. This CDR3 spans 17 amino acids. This CDR3 reads CASSVRTGLNSGNTIYF. The CDR3 coding sequence is TGTGCCAGCAGCGTCCGGACAGGGCTAAACTCTGGAAACACCATATATTTT.

This sequence joins TRBV29-1 and TRBJ1-4; D possibly corresponds to TRBD1 (6 bases). Trimming shortened V by 2 bases and J by 13 bases, and 20 bases separated the two germline ends. This CDR3 contains 14 residues. In germline, CDR1 is SQVTM, CDR2 ANQGSEA. CDR3 coding DNA: TGCAGCGTTGAAAGCGCTAAGGGCAGGGGAAGACTGTTTTTT. Translated, it gives CSVESAKGRGRLFF.

The DNA for the CDR3 is TGTGCCAGCAGCGCACAGGGGGGGCATGGCTACACCTTC. This codes for CASSAQGGHGYTF. The rearrangement joins TRBV5-4 to TRBJ1-2; TRBD1 matches at 8 bases. Germline V gene sequence: CDR1 SGHNT, CDR2 YYREEE (reference sequence). V was pared by 4 bases and J by 6 bases, with 5 bases of the junction left unmatched. The CDR3 sequence is 13 residues long.

This chain links TRBV7-2 with TRBJ2-7, with no clear D. Germline values: CDR1 SGHTA, CDR2 FQGNSA. The V end was cut by 5 bases, the J end by 6 bases, with 11 bases between. CDR3 length: 12 amino acids. This CDR3 is CASSPRGREQYF. The CDR3 DNA is TGTGCCAGCAGCCCACGTGGGCGCGAGCAGTACTTC.

This clone ranks as medium-sized (0.01 to 0.1%). Other DNA sequences from this sample encode an identical CDR3 as well. CDR3 loop: CASSQPTGELFF. CDR3 coding DNA: TGTGCCAGCAGCCAACCTACCGGGGAGCTGTTTTTT. The chain has TRBV4-2 and TRBJ2-2; D unclear. This CDR3 comprises 12 residues. V lost 2 bases, J lost 5 bases, and 3 bases lay in between. The germline V gene encodes CDR1 LGHNA and CDR2 YNFKEQ.

The rearrangement links TRBV19 to TRBJ1-1; D might be TRBD1 (5 bases). V was trimmed by 5 bases and J by 2 bases, leaving 15 bases between them. This CDR3 region has 15 residues. Germline values: CDR1 LNHDA, CDR2 SQIVND (reference sequence). Here the CDR3 reads CASSFGLGGNTEAFF. The CDR3 nucleotides read TGTGCCAGTAGTTTTGGATTGGGGGGTAACACTGAAGCTTTCTTT.

The chain combines TRBV7-2 with TRBJ1-5; D might be TRBD1 (5 bases). The CDR3 contains 15 residues. Per the germline V gene, CDR1 is SGHTA and CDR2 is FQGNSA. The V end lost 1 base, the J end lost 0 bases, and 7 bases lay between the germline ends. The CDR3 spells CASSLGGTSNQPQHF. CDR3 nucleotides: TGTGCCAGCAGCTTAGGCGGGACTAGCAATCAGCCCCAGCATTTT. Supplemented by reference TRBV7-2 and TRBJ1-5, the full variable domain reads GAGVSQSPSNKVTEKGKDVELRCDPISGHTALYWYRQSLGQGLEFLIYFQGNSAPDKSGLPSDRFSAERTGGSVSTLTIQRTQQEDSAVYLCASSLGGTSNQPQHFGDGTRLSIL.

This chain connects TRBV7-8 to TRBJ2-3, with 12 nucleotides matching TRBD2. CDR1 SGHVS and CDR2 FQNEAQ come from the germline V gene. There are 18 residues in the CDR3. V gave up 5 bases and J gave up 5 bases; unmatched junction bases: 14. The DNA of the CDR3 is TGTGCCAGCAGCGGCCGTCTTTGGACTAGCGGGACGGGAGATACGCAGTATTTT. Encoded protein: CASSGRLWTSGTGDTQYF.

This clone rates as medium-sized. This chain links TRBV4-1 with TRBJ2-3; weak D call: TRBD1 (8 bases). The CDR3 runs to 16 residues. CDR1 MGHRA and CDR2 YSYEKL come from the germline V gene. The V gene lost 4 bases and the J gene lost 2 bases, with 16 bases spanning the gap. CDR3 sequence (DNA): TGCGCCAGCAGCCGCAGACAGGGGAGGGACACAGATACGCAGTATTTT. As protein: CASSRRQGRDTDTQYF.

The V and J genes are TRBV4-3 and TRBJ2-1, with 7 bases identical to TRBD2. Germline CDR1 and CDR2: LGHNA and YSLEER. This CDR3 spans 17 amino acids. V was pared by 0 bases and J by 8 bases, with 13 bases of the junction left unmatched. The CDR3: CASSQDKWGGSLYEQFF. The CDR3 region has the DNA TGCGCCAGCAGCCAAGATAAGTGGGGCGGGAGTTTATATGAGCAGTTCTTC.

This clone was seen a few times. V and J are TRBV11-2 and TRBJ2-3, with 9 bases matching TRBD1. J lost 0 bases, V lost 5 bases, and 9 bases had no gene match. Germline-derived CDR1 and CDR2 are SGHAT and FQNNGV. CDR3 size: 17 residues. CDR3 loop: CASSHTGGVASTDTQYF. In DNA form, the CDR3 reads TGTGCCAGCAGCCACACAGGGGGCGTTGCCAGCACAGATACGCAGTATTTT.

The chain joins TRBV13 to TRBJ2-7, with TRBD1 matching 7 bases. CDR1 is PRHDT and CDR2 is FYEKMQ in the germline V gene (reference sequence). This CDR3 is built from 13 residues. V lost 5 bases to trimming and J lost 5 bases; unmatched junction nucleotides: 6. CDR3 loop: CASSRRQGHEQYF. The CDR3 region has the DNA TGTGCCAGCAGCAGGAGACAGGGACACGAGCAGTACTTC.

The sample holds a few counts of this clone. This rearrangement joins TRBV9 to TRBJ2-3, with D perhaps TRBD1 (5 bases). The CDR3 is made up of 16 amino acids. The germline V and J ends were trimmed by 2 bases and 0 bases, with 13 bases remaining between them. Looked up from germline, CDR1 is SGDLS and CDR2 is YYNGEE. CDR3 sequence (DNA): TGTGCCAGCAGCGTCGACAGTTCTCCTAGCACAGATACGCAGTATTTT. Protein sequence: CASSVDSSPSTDTQYF.

The rearrangement links TRBV7-2 to TRBJ2-5, with 8 positions matching TRBD2. The germline V gene encodes CDR1 SGHTA and CDR2 FQGNSA. The CDR3 sequence is 15 residues long. The V gene end was trimmed by 1 base and the J gene end by 5 bases; junction bases not matched to a gene: 6. For the CDR3, the DNA is TGTGCCAGCAGCTTAGGCCTAGCGGGCAGGGAGACCCAGTACTTC. It is translated as CASSLGLAGRETQYF.

The gene calls are TRBV11-2 and TRBJ2-7; 7 nucleotides align to TRBD2. The junction had 5 bases not matched to a gene; V was cut back by 3 bases and J by 6 bases. CDR1 is SGHAT and CDR2 is FQNNGV in the germline V gene. The CDR3 totals 13 residues. The CDR3 nucleotides read TGTGCCAGCAGCTTCGGGGGGAGGGGCGAGCAGTACTTC. Amino acids: CASSFGGRGEQYF.

V and J are TRBV4-2 and TRBJ1-4; the D is unclear. The V end was cut by 0 bases, the J end by 4 bases, with 9 bases between. This CDR3 contains 15 residues. Germline-derived CDR1 and CDR2 are LGHNA and YNFKEQ. The CDR3 reads CASSQDGRLNEKLFF. The CDR3 DNA is TGTGCCAGCAGCCAAGACGGACGGCTTAATGAAAAACTGTTTTTT.

This clone occurred once. The chain has TRBV5-5 and TRBJ2-7; D is perhaps TRBD1 (6 bases). Trimming stripped 2 bases from V and 0 bases from J, with 9 bases between. CDR3 size: 14 residues. Germline assignment: CDR1 SGHKS and CDR2 YYEKEE (reference sequence). This CDR3 reads CASSLGQISYEQYV. CDR3 DNA sequence: TGTGCCAGCAGCTTAGGACAGATCTCCTACGAGCAGTACGTC.

The CDR3 loop reads CASSLVPGSHNEQFF. CDR3 DNA: TGCGCCAGCAGCTTAGTCCCCGGGAGCCACAATGAGCAGTTCTTC. J is TRBJ2-1 and V is TRBV5-1; the D gene is possibly TRBD2 (6 bases). The CDR3 runs to 15 residues. V was cut by 2 bases and J by 5 bases, with 14 bases left in between. Germline V lookup: CDR1 SGHRS, CDR2 YFSETQ. Variable domain in full (rest from reference TRBV5-1 and TRBJ2-1): KAGVTQTPRYLIKTRGQQVTLSCSPISGHRSVSWYQQTPGQGLQFLFEYFSETQRNKGNFPGRFSGRQFSNSRSEMNVSTLELGDSALYLCASSLVPGSHNEQFFGPGTRLTVL.

CDR3 DNA sequence: TGTGCCAGCAGTTTAGATCGGGGCTACAATGAGCAGTTCTTC. Amino acids: CASSLDRGYNEQFF. V usage is TRBV27 and J usage is TRBJ2-1; D might be TRBD2 (5 bases). The length of the CDR3 is 14 residues. Germline values: CDR1 MNHEY, CDR2 SMNVEV (reference sequence). Deletions cut 2 bases from V and 3 bases from J, with 8 bases between.

This rearrangement joins TRBV7-4 to TRBJ2-7, with TRBD2 matching over 11 bases. This CDR3 comprises 16 residues. Germline CDR1 and CDR2: SGHVT and SQSDAQ. V trimming: 5 bases; J trimming: 1 base; junction bases outside the gene matches: 7. The CDR3 is CASSIQGLAESYEQYV. CDR3 DNA: TGTGCCAGCAGCATACAGGGACTAGCGGAATCCTACGAGCAGTACGTC.

CDR3 nucleotide sequence: TGCGCCAGCAGCCCCCGGGCTGGGGGGCGCATGGTCTATGGCTACACCTTC. This sequence encodes CASSPRAGGRMVYGYTF. The chain recombines TRBV4-1 with TRBJ1-2; possibly TRBD1 for D (6 bases). In germline, CDR1 is MGHRA, CDR2 YSYEKL. The CDR3 loop spans 17 amino acids. With 4 bases removed from V and 4 bases from J, the gap between germline ends came to 22 bases.

To note about this clone: One junction end disagrees with the germline gene, perhaps due to a read error. J is TRBJ2-7 and V is TRBV5-4; 9 bases are a match to TRBD1. Germline V CDR1 and CDR2: SGHNT, YYREEE (reference sequence). The CDR3 has 15 amino acids. The CDR3, as DNA: TGCGCCAGCAGCCGGGGACAGGGCTTACCCATAGAGCAGTACTTC. Protein: CASSRGQGLPIEQYF. The whole variable domain, filled in from reference TRBV5-4 and TRBJ2-7, reads ETGVTQSPTHLIKTRGQQVTLRCSSQSGHNTVSWYQQALGQGPQFIFQYYREEENGRGNFPPRFSGLQFPNYSSELNVNALELDDSALYLCASSRGQGLPIEQYFGPGTRLTVT.

The chain couples TRBV4-1 to TRBJ1-2; 7 nucleotides line up with TRBD1. Germline values: CDR1 MGHRA, CDR2 YSYEKL. This CDR3 is built from 14 residues. V trimming: 6 bases; J trimming: 7 bases; junction bases outside the gene matches: 11. The CDR3 coding sequence is TGCGCCAGCAGAAGCCAACGGACAGGTCGTGGCTACACCTTC. It encodes CASRSQRTGRGYTF.

Here the CDR3 reads CASSFLSGVQPQHF. CDR3 sequence (DNA): TGTGCCAGCAGCTTTCTATCCGGGGTCCAGCCCCAGCATTTT. The chain is built from TRBV5-8 and TRBJ1-5, with D unclear. This CDR3 has 14 residues. CDR1 is SGHTS, CDR2 YDEGEE, per germline. The germline V and J ends were trimmed by 2 bases and 7 bases, with 13 bases remaining between them.